This T cell receptor (beta chain) was sequenced during a study of OX40 agonist ivuxolimab in advanced cancers. On the study more broadly: Patients were dosed with the agonistic anti-OX40 (CD134) antibody ivuxolimab. Therapy given before enrollment (anti-PD-1, anti-PD-L1 or anti-CTLA-4) was allowed, and over 35% had some.

Findings of the study overall: Dosing at 0.1 to 3.0 mg/kg was accompanied by clonal expansion of CD4+ and CD8+ blood T cells by week 6.

The investigators sampled blood at baseline, at cycle 4 day 1, and at cycle 7 day 1. The CDR3 is made up of 13 amino acids. The germline V gene has CDR1 SGDLS and CDR2 YYNGEE. The germline V and J ends were trimmed by 0 bases and 2 bases, with 2 bases remaining between them. A word on this clone: What it binds is unknown.

Data came from immunoSEQ multiplex PCR; TCRdb stores just in-frame clones and leaves some out. The sample lists tens of thousands of clones; about 88% were seen once. The receptor was isolated from an adult with an advanced solid tumor such as melanoma, head and neck, liver or kidney cancer. This specimen was CD4+ or CD8+ T cells sorted from blood, taken in a trial of the OX40 agonist ivuxolimab. This chain links TRBV9 with TRBJ2-2; D call uncertain. The CDR3 loop reads CASSVGNTGELFF. CDR3 nucleotide sequence: TGTGCCAGCAGCGTAGGAAACACCGGGGAGCTGTTTTTT.